The 3 T cell receptor beta chains in this list originate from one sample, sequenced in a study of cytomegalovirus exposure and HLA in healthy donors. Use of 60 Vbeta and 13 Jbeta primers characterized the PCR. Here immunoSEQ multiplex PCR was the method, and the copy in TCRdb shows in-frame clones only, minus some. The sample includes around 150,000 clones, 70% to 80% of them seen just once. The sequencing input was PBMCs. These receptors came from a man aged 18 to 29 in good health and CMV-seropositive.

The chain recombines TRBV7-3 with TRBJ2-5; 9 bases match TRBD1. This CDR3 contains 15 residues. V lost 5 bases to trimming and J lost 5 bases; unmatched junction nucleotides: 9. Germline V lookup: CDR1 SGHTA, CDR2 FQGTGA. The CDR3 is CASSATGGWGETQYF. CDR3 coding DNA: TGTGCCAGCAGCGCAACAGGGGGCTGGGGGGAGACCCAGTACTTC.

This clone was picked up one time. Additional DNA sequences in this sample encode the identical CDR3. The V gene is TRBV5-6, the J gene TRBJ1-5; D remains unclear. The V gene's germline CDR1 is SGHDT and CDR2 YYEEEE. V shed 4 bases and J shed 2 bases, with 13 bases lying between them. The CDR3 consists of 15 residues. The CDR3 sequence: CASSLWQAGNQPQHF. The CDR3 nucleotides read TGTGCCAGCAGCCTGTGGCAAGCGGGCAATCAGCCCCAGCATTTT.

The chain combines TRBV4-1 with TRBJ2-2; D remains ambiguous. Trimming shortened V by 0 bases and J by 4 bases, and 9 bases separated the two germline ends. Germline loops: CDR1 MGHRA, CDR2 YSYEKL. The CDR3 totals 15 residues. In DNA, the CDR3 is TGCGCCAGCAGCCAAGATACCAGTCCCACCGGGGAGCTGTTTTTT. It is translated as CASSQDTSPTGELFF.